The 26 T cell receptor beta chains given below trace back to one sample, sequenced in a study of T cell responses to AZD1222 COVID-19 vaccine (dated by TCRdb to 2020 to 2022). The receptor library was made with the immunoSEQ multiplex PCR assay. As stored in TCRdb, this immuneACCESS dataset retains in-frame rearrangements with V and J assigned. A fraction of the clones does not appear; measured against another copy, unresolved V genes explain less than half of the discrepancy, and the remainder lacks a known reason. Here the sample has over 110,000 clones; 85% to 90% occur a single time. The ten most abundant clones make up around 1.6% of the sample. The sample's time point label, decoded: about 28 days (+/-7) after the second vaccine dose. The sample consisted of peripheral blood, taken 28 days after the second AZD1222 dose. Every receptor here comes from an adult who received the AZD1222 COVID-19 vaccine.

The V gene is TRBV5-1, the J gene TRBJ2-6; no firm D call. V was cut by 2 bases and J by 2 bases, with 8 bases left in between. This CDR3 contains 15 residues. The germline gives CDR1 SGHRS, CDR2 YFSETQ. DNA for the CDR3: TGCGCCAGCAGCTTTGGGGATGCTGGGGCCAACGTCCTGACTTTC. It codes for CASSFGDAGANVLTF.

The chain recombines TRBV7-9 with TRBJ1-4, with TRBD1 matching over 9 bases. V was pared by 5 bases and J by 7 bases, with 11 bases of the junction left unmatched. This CDR3 is built from 16 residues. Germline CDR1 is SEHNR and CDR2 is FQNEAQ (reference sequence). CDR3 protein: CASSPYTGTGLEKLFF. CDR3 nucleotide sequence: TGTGCCAGCAGCCCATATACCGGGACAGGGCTTGAAAAACTGTTTTTT.

The V call is TRBV6-5, the J call TRBJ1-2; 7 bases fit TRBD1. Germline CDR1 is MNHEY and CDR2 is SVGAGI. The CDR3 loop spans 12 amino acids. The J segment lost 8 bases and the V segment lost 5 bases, leaving 5 bases of the junction unmatched. The CDR3 DNA is TGTGCCAGCAGTATACAGGGGTCCGGCTACACCTTC. This codes for CASSIQGSGYTF.

The chain is built from TRBV18 and TRBJ1-3; unclear D gene. Trimming removed 1 base at V and 1 base at J, with 8 bases between. The CDR3 has 15 residues. Germline V gene data show CDR1 as KGHSH and CDR2 as LQKENI. The CDR3 bases are TGTGCCAGCTCACCACAGGACCTATCTGGAAACACCATATATTTT. This sequence encodes CASSPQDLSGNTIYF.

The J gene is TRBJ2-2, the V gene TRBV7-2, with 12 nucleotides matching TRBD2. CDR3 length: 15 residues. Per germline, CDR1 SGHTA and CDR2 FQGNSA. V shed 4 bases and J 7 bases; nucleotides not matched to a gene: 4. CDR3 sequence (DNA): TGTGCCAGCAGCTGGACTAGCGGGACGAACGGGGAGCTGTTTTTT. Its protein is CASSWTSGTNGELFF.

This clone showed up just once. The chain uses TRBV11-2 and TRBJ2-3; 12 positions match TRBD2. CDR1 and CDR2 (germline): SGHAT, FQNNGV. The CDR3 is 17 residues long. Germline trimming cut 1 base from V and 2 bases from J; bases unmatched to any gene: 4. In DNA form, the CDR3 reads TGTGCCAGCAGCTTAGCGGCTAGCGGGGGGGCCACAGATACGCAGTATTTT. Its protein is CASSLAASGGATDTQYF.

The chain joins TRBV2 to TRBJ1-2; D is possibly TRBD1 (5 bases). The CDR3 contains 12 residues. Trimming stripped 7 bases from V and 7 bases from J, with 13 bases between. Germline lookup yields CDR1 SNHLY and CDR2 FYNNEI. The chain's CDR3 is CASIRSGFGYTF. CDR3 nucleotide sequence: TGTGCCAGCATCAGGTCAGGGTTTGGCTACACCTTC.

The chain employs TRBV24-1 and TRBJ2-1; 8 bases match TRBD1. J was trimmed by 4 bases and V by 9 bases; bases with no gene match: 10. CDR1 KGHDR and CDR2 SFDVKD come from the germline V gene. The CDR3 consists of 15 residues. As DNA, the CDR3 is TGTGCCACCTCGTCCCAGGGGGCCCGTTACAATGAGCAGTTCTTC. Translation gives CATSSQGARYNEQFF.

The chain uses TRBV27 and TRBJ1-1; D not resolved. From germline, CDR1 is MNHEY and CDR2 SMNVEV (reference sequence). V lost 5 bases and J 1 base, leaving 11 bases between the germline ends. There are 14 residues in the CDR3. CDR3 loop: CASSLGHGNTEAFF. DNA for the CDR3: TGTGCCAGCAGTCTAGGTCACGGGAACACTGAAGCTTTCTTT.

This clone was counted once. The chain links TRBV4-1 to TRBJ2-2, with no clear D. The CDR3 is 16 amino acids. Germline V gives CDR1 MGHRA, CDR2 YSYEKL. V lost 0 bases to trimming and J lost 3 bases, with 11 bases between them. CDR3 in amino acids: CASSQDNVFDTGELFF. For the CDR3, the DNA is TGCGCCAGCAGCCAAGACAATGTGTTTGACACCGGGGAGCTGTTTTTT.

The CDR3 protein is CASSVPGTAETQYF. The CDR3, as DNA: TGTGCCAGCAGCGTACCAGGGACGGCAGAGACCCAGTACTTC. V gene TRBV9 combines with J gene TRBJ2-5, with D perhaps matching TRBD1 or TRBD2 (5 bases each). The CDR3 runs 14 residues. Looked up from germline, CDR1 is SGDLS and CDR2 is YYNGEE. V lost 1 base and J lost 4, with 11 bases in between.

V gene TRBV5-1 combines with J gene TRBJ2-1; 7 nucleotides line up with TRBD2. The V gene's germline CDR1 is SGHRS and CDR2 YFSETQ. V lost 9 bases and J lost 0; bases outside the gene matches: 6. CDR3 length: 14 residues. CDR3 sequence reads: CATQAGPSYNEQFF. The CDR3 DNA follows: TGCGCCACCCAAGCGGGGCCCTCCTACAATGAGCAGTTCTTC. The whole variable domain, filled in from reference TRBV5-1 and TRBJ2-1, reads KAGVTQTPRYLIKTRGQQVTLSCSPISGHRSVSWYQQTPGQGLQFLFEYFSETQRNKGNFPGRFSGRQFSNSRSEMNVSTLELGDSALYLCATQAGPSYNEQFFGPGTRLTVL.

This clone was observed a single time. V usage is TRBV4-3 and J usage is TRBJ2-6; maybe TRBD1 (5 bases). Trimming took 4 bases from V and 0 from J, leaving 10 bases between them. CDR1 is LGHNA and CDR2 is YSLEER in the germline V gene. The CDR3 is 16 amino acids. Written as DNA, the CDR3 is TGCGCCAGCAGCCCGACGCAGGGCTCTGGGGCCAACGTCCTGACTTTC. This codes for CASSPTQGSGANVLTF.

The CDR3 DNA follows: TGTGCCAGCACCCAAGGGGGGAACACCGGGGAGCTGTTTTTT. It yields the protein CASTQGGNTGELFF. The chain has TRBV6-5 and TRBJ2-2, with D perhaps matching TRBD1 (6 bases). V was shortened by 7 bases and J by 1 base, with 10 bases between the two germline ends. The CDR3 consists of 14 residues. Germline CDR1 and CDR2: MNHEY and SVGAGI.

The chain carries TRBV29-1 and TRBJ2-2; D unclear. Germline V gene data show CDR1 as SQVTM and CDR2 as ANQGSEA. This CDR3 spans 13 amino acids. Trimming pared 3 bases from V and 7 bases from J, leaving 12 bases between. The CDR3 loop is CSVEARRIGELFF. The CDR3 DNA reads TGCAGCGTTGAGGCTAGAAGAATCGGGGAGCTGTTTTTT.

CDR3 in DNA: TGTGCCAGCAGTGAGCACGCAGGGGAGACCCAGTACTTC. Translating it yields CASSEHAGETQYF. The chain is built from TRBV6-4 and TRBJ2-5; D possibly corresponds to TRBD1 (5 bases). Germline loops: CDR1 MRHNA, CDR2 SNTAGT. CDR3 size: 13 residues. V was trimmed by 3 bases and J by 5 bases, leaving 10 bases between them.

This chain connects TRBV12-3 or TRBV12-4 to TRBJ1-5; D is possibly TRBD1 (5 bases). This CDR3 comprises 13 residues. V lost 3 bases, J lost 7 bases, and 10 bases lay in between. The CDR3: CASSFGGNQPQHF. The CDR3 nucleotides are TGTGCCAGCAGTTTCGGGGGTAACCAGCCCCAGCATTTT.

The count of this clone is one. The chain joins TRBV18 to TRBJ2-6; 9 positions match TRBD1. J gave up 0 bases and V 2 bases, and 8 bases lay outside the gene matches. Germline CDR1 is KGHSH and CDR2 is LQKENI. CDR3 length: 19 residues. The CDR3 nucleotides are TGTGCCAGCTCACCAATATTTGGACAGGGGAGCTCTGGGGCCAACGTCCTGACTTTC. Residues: CASSPIFGQGSSGANVLTF.

V is TRBV7-9 and J is TRBJ2-7; a possible D gene is TRBD1 (6 bases). Deletions cut 1 base from V and 6 bases from J, with 10 bases between. Germline loops: CDR1 SEHNR, CDR2 FQNEAQ (reference sequence). This CDR3 has 13 amino acids. CDR3 sequence (DNA): TGTGCCAGCAGCTTAGGGGACATGACCGAGCAGTACTTC. Protein: CASSLGDMTEQYF. The full variable domain, its missing parts supplied by reference TRBV7-9 and TRBJ2-7, is DTGVSQNPRHKITKRGQNVTFRCDPISEHNRLYWYRQTLGQGPEFLTYFQNEAQLEKSRLLSDRFSAERPKGSFSTLEIQRTEQGDSAMYLCASSLGDMTEQYFGPGTRLTVT.

The chain uses TRBV18 and TRBJ1-5; D remains unclear. The CDR3 covers 14 residues. V dropped 0 bases and J dropped 7 bases, with 10 bases sitting between them. Per germline, CDR1 KGHSH and CDR2 LQKENI. CDR3 nucleotide sequence: TGTGCCAGCTCACCACCCTCGGTGGGGCAGCCCCAGCATTTT. This gives the protein CASSPPSVGQPQHF.

This clone was counted a single time. The chain has TRBV28 and TRBJ2-7; 11 bases match TRBD2. The CDR3 spans 15 residues. With 5 bases clipped from V and 4 bases from J, the junction kept 7 bases outside the gene matches. Germline V gene sequence: CDR1 MDHEN, CDR2 SYDVKM. CDR3 nucleotide sequence: TGTGCCAGCAGTCAAACCCTAGCGGGGGGTTACGAGCAGTACTTC. It yields the protein CASSQTLAGGYEQYF.

The J gene is TRBJ2-2, the V gene TRBV18, with D unresolved. This CDR3 has 13 residues. Germline lookup yields CDR1 KGHSH and CDR2 LQKENI. Trimming stripped 2 bases from V and 6 bases from J, with 7 bases between. The CDR3 spells CASSPSGPGELFF. DNA for the CDR3: TGTGCCAGCTCACCATCGGGCCCCGGGGAGCTGTTTTTT.

As DNA, the CDR3 is TGTGCCAGCAGCTGGGGGGTATCTGGAAACACCATATATTTT. Translated, it gives CASSWGVSGNTIYF. The chain combines TRBV11-2 with TRBJ1-3; D possibly corresponds to TRBD1 (5 bases). The CDR3 runs to 14 residues. Germline V lookup: CDR1 SGHAT, CDR2 FQNNGV. Trimming took off 4 bases at V and 1 base at J, with 8 bases between the two ends.

This chain links TRBV20-1 with TRBJ1-1, with D unclear. CDR1 and CDR2 (germline): DFQATT, SNEGSKA (reference sequence). Deletions cut 7 bases from V and 5 bases from J, with 11 bases between. This CDR3 is 11 amino acids long. The CDR3 region has the DNA TGCAGTGTCTTTTCAGCTACTGAAGCTTTCTTT. Protein: CSVFSATEAFF.

V and J are TRBV28 and TRBJ1-6, with D maybe TRBD1 (6 bases). Germline V gene data show CDR1 as MDHEN and CDR2 as SYDVKM. The CDR3 loop spans 15 amino acids. The V and J ends lost 7 bases and 5 bases respectively, with 15 bases between them. The CDR3 loop is CASIPSQGNNSPLHF. The CDR3 DNA sequence: TGTGCCAGCATCCCCAGCCAGGGGAATAATTCACCCCTCCACTTT.

The chain has TRBV19 and TRBJ2-1; 9 bases are shared with TRBD2. The CDR3 has 14 residues. Germline V gene lookup returns CDR1 LNHDA and CDR2 SQIVND (reference sequence). Trimming cost V 5 bases and J 8 bases; bases outside gene matches: 7. CDR3 in amino acids: CASSRGGGADEQFF. For the CDR3, the DNA is TGTGCCAGTAGTCGGGGCGGGGGGGCCGATGAGCAGTTCTTC.